This T cell receptor beta chain was retrieved from a study of cytomegalovirus exposure and HLA in healthy donors. Use of 60 Vbeta and 13 Jbeta primers characterized the PCR. TCRdb's table, derived via immunoSEQ multiplex PCR, lists solely in-frame clones and lacks some. The table lists roughly 66,000 clones, around 61% of them singletons. The table lists this clone with a few counts. This clonotype was obtained from a woman in her fifties or sixties in good health and CMV-seronegative. The sequenced material came from PBMCs.

CDR3 region: CASSNTGGGTEAFF. The CDR3 DNA sequence: TGTGCCAGCAGTAATACAGGGGGCGGGACTGAAGCTTTCTTT. The V gene is TRBV28, the J gene TRBJ1-1; 9 positions match TRBD1. Trimming at V came to 5 bases and at J to 5 bases, leaving 6 bases not matched to a gene. CDR1 and CDR2 (germline): MDHEN, SYDVKM. The CDR3 extends over 14 amino acids.